The table lists the clone carrying this T cell receptor beta chain with a few counts. What it recognizes is unknown. This record belongs to a study of CD8 T cells in ankylosing spondylitis. Whole-study results and caveats: A motif in TCR beta, a set of several highly homologous variants, appeared characteristic of ankylosing spondylitis blood. A number of the motif variants had already been described in reactive arthritis synovial fluid and blood. Clones tied to disease were said to be significantly enriched in matched ankylosing spondylitis synovial fluid.

TCRdb re-called the 5' RACE reads through MiXCR, storing one row per CDR3 protein. This sample has around 540,000 distinct CDR3 sequences, with more than 9.5% found just once. The sequence came from a male donor with ankylosing spondylitis. Sequenced: blood, either unsorted or a sorted T cell fraction (not recorded which).

The DNA for the CDR3 is TGTGCCAGCAGCCAAGATGGCGCTACTCCGGGTACCGGGGAGCTGTTTTTT. This gives the protein CASSQDGATPGTGELFF. V usage is TRBV4-2 and J usage is TRBJ2-2; D remains ambiguous. The V end was cut by 0 bases, the J end by 5 bases, with 16 bases between. CDR1 is LGHNA and CDR2 is YNFKEQ in the germline V gene. CDR3 length: 17 residues.